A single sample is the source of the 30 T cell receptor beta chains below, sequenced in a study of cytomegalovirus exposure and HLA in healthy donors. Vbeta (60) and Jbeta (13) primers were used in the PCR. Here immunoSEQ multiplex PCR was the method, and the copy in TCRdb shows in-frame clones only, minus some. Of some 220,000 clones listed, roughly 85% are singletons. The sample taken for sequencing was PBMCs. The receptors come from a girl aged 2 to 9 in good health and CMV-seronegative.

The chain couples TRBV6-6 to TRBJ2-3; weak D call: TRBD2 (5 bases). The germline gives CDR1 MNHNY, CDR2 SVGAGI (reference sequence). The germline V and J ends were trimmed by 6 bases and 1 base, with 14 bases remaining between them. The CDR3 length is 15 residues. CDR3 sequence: CASRRVGSGTDTQYF. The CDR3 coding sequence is TGTGCCAGCAGGCGGGTGGGATCTGGCACAGATACGCAGTATTTT.

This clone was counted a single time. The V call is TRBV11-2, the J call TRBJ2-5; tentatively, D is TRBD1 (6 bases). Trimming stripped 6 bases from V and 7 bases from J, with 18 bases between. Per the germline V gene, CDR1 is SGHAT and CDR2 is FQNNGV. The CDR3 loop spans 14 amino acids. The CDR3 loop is CASSRLQGFGTQYF. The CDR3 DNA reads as TGTGCCAGCAGTCGACTACAGGGTTTTGGGACCCAGTACTTC.

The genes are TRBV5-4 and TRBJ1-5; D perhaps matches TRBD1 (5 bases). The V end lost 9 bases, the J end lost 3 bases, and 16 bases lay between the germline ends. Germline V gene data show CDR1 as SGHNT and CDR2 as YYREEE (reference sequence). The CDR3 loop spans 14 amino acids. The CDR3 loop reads CATNRGGVNQPQHF. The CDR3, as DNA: TGTGCCACAAATCGGGGAGGGGTCAATCAGCCCCAGCATTTT.

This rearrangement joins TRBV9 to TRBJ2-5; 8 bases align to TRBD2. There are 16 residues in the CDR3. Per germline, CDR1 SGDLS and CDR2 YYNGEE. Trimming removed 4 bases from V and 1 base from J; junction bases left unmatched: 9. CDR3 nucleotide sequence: TGTGCCAGCAGCCCCTGGGCGGGGGGAATCCAAGAGACCCAGTACTTC. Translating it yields CASSPWAGGIQETQYF. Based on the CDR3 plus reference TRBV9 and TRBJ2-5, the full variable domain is DSGVTQTPKHLITATGQRVTLRCSPRSGDLSVYWYQQSLDQGLQFLIQYYNGEERAKGNILERFSAQQFPDLHSELNLSSLELGDSALYFCASSPWAGGIQETQYFGPGTRLLVL.

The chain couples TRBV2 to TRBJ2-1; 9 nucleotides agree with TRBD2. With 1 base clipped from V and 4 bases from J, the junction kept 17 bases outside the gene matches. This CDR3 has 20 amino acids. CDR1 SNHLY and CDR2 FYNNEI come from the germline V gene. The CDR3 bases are TGTGCCAGCAGTGAAGAGGGGTGGGGAAACGGCGGGGGGGATTACAATGAGCAGTTCTTC. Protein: CASSEEGWGNGGGDYNEQFF. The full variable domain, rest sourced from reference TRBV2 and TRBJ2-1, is EPEVTQTPSHQVTQMGQEVILRCVPISNHLYFYWYRQILGQKVEFLVSFYNNEISEKSEIFDDQFSVERPDGSNFTLKIRSTKLEDSAMYFCASSEEGWGNGGGDYNEQFFGPGTRLTVL.

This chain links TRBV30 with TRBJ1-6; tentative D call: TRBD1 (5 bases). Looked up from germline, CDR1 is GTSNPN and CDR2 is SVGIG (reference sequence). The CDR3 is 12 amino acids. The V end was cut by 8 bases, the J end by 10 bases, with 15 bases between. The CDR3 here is CAGREKGSPLHF. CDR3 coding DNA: TGTGCCGGACGAGAGAAGGGGTCACCCCTCCACTTT.

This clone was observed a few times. This CDR3 is CASSTPGGSSYEQYF. The CDR3 nucleotides are TGTGCCAGCAGTACCCCGGGAGGTTCCTCCTACGAGCAGTACTTC. This sequence joins TRBV6-1 and TRBJ2-7, with TRBD2 identical over 7 bases. The CDR3 covers 15 residues. CDR1 is MNHNS and CDR2 is SASEGT in the germline V gene. V lost 5 bases to trimming and J lost 0 bases; unmatched junction nucleotides: 7.

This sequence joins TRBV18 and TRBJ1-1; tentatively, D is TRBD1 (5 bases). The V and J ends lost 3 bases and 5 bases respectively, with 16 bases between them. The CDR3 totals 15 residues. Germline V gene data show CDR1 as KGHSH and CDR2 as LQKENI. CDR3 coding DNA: TGTGCCAGCTCACCTTTGCCGTGGGGGGTAACTGAAGCTTTCTTT. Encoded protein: CASSPLPWGVTEAFF.

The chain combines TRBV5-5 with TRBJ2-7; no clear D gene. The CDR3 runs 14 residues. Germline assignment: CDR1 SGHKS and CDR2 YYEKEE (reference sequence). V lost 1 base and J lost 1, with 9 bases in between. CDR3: CASSLIVYSYEQYF. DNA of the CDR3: TGTGCCAGCAGCTTGATAGTTTATTCCTACGAGCAGTACTTC. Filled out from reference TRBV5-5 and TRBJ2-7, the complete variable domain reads DAGVTQSPTHLIKTRGQQVTLRCSPISGHKSVSWYQQVLGQGPQFIFQYYEKEERGRGNFPDRFSARQFPNYSSELNVNALLLGDSALYLCASSLIVYSYEQYFGPGTRLTVT.

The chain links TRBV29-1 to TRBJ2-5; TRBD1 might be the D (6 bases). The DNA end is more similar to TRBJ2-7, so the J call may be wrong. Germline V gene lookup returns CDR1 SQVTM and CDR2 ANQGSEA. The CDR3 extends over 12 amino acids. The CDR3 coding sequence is TGCAGCGTTGTGGACAGTTCTTACGAGCAGTACTTC. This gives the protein CSVVDSSYEQYF.

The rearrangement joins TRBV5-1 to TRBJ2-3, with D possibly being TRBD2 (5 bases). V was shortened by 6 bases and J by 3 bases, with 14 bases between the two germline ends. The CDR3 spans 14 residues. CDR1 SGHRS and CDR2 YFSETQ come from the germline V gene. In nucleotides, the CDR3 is TGCGCCAGCAACGGATTGAGAGGGACAGATACGCAGTATTTT. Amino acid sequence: CASNGLRGTDTQYF.

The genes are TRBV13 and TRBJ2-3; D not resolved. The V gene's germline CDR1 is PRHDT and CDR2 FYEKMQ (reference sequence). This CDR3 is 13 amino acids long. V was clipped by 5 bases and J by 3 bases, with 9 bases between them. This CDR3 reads CASSLAPTDTQYF. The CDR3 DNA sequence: TGTGCCAGCAGCCTGGCCCCAACAGATACGCAGTATTTT.

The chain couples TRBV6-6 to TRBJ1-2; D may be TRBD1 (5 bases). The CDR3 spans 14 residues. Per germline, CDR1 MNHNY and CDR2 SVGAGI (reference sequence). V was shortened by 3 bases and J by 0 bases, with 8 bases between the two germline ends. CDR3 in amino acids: CASSYRGSNYGYTF. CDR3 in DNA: TGTGCCAGCAGTTATAGGGGATCTAACTATGGCTACACCTTC.

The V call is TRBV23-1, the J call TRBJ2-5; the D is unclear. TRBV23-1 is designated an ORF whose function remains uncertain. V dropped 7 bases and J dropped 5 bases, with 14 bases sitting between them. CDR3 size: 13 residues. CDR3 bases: TGCGCCAGCACCTCAAGAGTTATGGAGACCCAGTACTTC. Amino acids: CASTSRVMETQYF.

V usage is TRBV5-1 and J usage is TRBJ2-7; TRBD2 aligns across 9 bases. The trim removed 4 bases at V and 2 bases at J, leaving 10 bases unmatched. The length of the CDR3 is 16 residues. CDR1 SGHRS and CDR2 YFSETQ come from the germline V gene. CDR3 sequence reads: CASSVNSGGLTYEQYF. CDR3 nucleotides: TGCGCCAGCAGCGTAAATAGCGGGGGACTCACCTACGAGCAGTACTTC. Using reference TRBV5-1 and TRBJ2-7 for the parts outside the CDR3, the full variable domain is KAGVTQTPRYLIKTRGQQVTLSCSPISGHRSVSWYQQTPGQGLQFLFEYFSETQRNKGNFPGRFSGRQFSNSRSEMNVSTLELGDSALYLCASSVNSGGLTYEQYFGPGTRLTVT.

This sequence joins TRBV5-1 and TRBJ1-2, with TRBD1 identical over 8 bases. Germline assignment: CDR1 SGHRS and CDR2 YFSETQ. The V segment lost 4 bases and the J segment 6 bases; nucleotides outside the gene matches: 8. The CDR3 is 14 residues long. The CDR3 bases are TGCGCCAGCAGCCCCGACAGGGGACGGGATGGCTACACCTTC. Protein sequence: CASSPDRGRDGYTF. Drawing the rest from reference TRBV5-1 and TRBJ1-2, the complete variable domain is KAGVTQTPRYLIKTRGQQVTLSCSPISGHRSVSWYQQTPGQGLQFLFEYFSETQRNKGNFPGRFSGRQFSNSRSEMNVSTLELGDSALYLCASSPDRGRDGYTFGSGTRLTVV.

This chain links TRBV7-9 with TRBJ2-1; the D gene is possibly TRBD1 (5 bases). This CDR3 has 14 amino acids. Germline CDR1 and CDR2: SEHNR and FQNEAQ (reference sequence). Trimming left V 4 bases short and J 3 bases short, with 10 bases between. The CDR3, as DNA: TGTGCCAGCAGCTGGAAGACAGTCTACAATGAGCAGTTCTTC. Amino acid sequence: CASSWKTVYNEQFF.

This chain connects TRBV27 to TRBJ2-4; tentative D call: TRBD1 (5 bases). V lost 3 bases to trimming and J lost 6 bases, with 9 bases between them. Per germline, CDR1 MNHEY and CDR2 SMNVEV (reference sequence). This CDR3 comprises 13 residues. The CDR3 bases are TGTGCCAGCAGTTTCAGGGTAGCAAACATTCAGTACTTC. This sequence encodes CASSFRVANIQYF.

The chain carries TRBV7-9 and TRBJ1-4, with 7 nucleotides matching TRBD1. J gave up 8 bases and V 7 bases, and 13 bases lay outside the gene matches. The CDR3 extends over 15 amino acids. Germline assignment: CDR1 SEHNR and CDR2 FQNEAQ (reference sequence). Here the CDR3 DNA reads TGTGCCAGCACTAGAGGAGGGGGCCTTAGGGAAAAACTGTTTTTT. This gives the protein CASTRGGGLREKLFF.

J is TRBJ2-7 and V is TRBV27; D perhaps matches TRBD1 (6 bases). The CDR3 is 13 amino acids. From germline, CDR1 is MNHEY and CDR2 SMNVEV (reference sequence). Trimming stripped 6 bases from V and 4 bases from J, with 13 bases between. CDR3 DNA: TGTGCCAGCAGCCCGGGACAACTGTACGAGCAGTACTTC. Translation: CASSPGQLYEQYF.

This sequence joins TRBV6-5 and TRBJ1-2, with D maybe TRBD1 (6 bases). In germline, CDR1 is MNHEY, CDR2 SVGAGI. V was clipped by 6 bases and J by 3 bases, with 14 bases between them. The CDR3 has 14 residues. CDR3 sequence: CASRRVRTDYGYTF. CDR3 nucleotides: TGTGCCAGCAGGAGAGTTCGGACAGACTATGGCTACACCTTC.

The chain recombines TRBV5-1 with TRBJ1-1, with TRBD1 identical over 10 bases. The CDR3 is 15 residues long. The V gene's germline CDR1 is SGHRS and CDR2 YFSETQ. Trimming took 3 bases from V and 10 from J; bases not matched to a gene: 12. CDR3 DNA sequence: TGCGCCAGCAGCTACGATGGACAGGGGGGGAATGGAGCTTTCTTT. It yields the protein CASSYDGQGGNGAFF.

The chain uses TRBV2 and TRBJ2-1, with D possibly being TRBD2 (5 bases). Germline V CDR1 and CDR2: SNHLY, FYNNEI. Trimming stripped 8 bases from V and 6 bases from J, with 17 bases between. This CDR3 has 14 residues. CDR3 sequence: CASCGGELRNEQFF. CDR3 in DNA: TGTGCCAGCTGCGGAGGTGAACTACGCAATGAGCAGTTCTTC.

CDR3 coding DNA: TGTGCCAGCAGCGGCACAGGGGTTCCCAAGTTCTTC. Translated: CASSGTGVPKFF. The chain combines TRBV2 with TRBJ2-1; 7 bases agree with TRBD1. Germline V gives CDR1 SNHLY, CDR2 FYNNEI. J was trimmed by 14 bases and V by 6 bases; bases with no gene match: 10. The CDR3 runs to 12 residues.

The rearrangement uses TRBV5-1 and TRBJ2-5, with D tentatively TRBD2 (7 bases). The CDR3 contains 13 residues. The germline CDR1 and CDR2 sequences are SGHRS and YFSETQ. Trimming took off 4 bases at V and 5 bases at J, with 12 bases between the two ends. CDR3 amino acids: CASSGGAVETQYF. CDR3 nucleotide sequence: TGCGCCAGCAGCGGGGGGGCCGTCGAGACCCAGTACTTC.

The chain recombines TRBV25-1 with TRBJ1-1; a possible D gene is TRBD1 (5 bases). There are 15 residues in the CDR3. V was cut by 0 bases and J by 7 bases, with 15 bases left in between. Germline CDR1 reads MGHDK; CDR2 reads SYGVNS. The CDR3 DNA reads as TGTGCCAGCAGTGAATACCTCCTTGGAAGGGGTGAAGCTTTCTTT. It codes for CASSEYLLGRGEAFF.

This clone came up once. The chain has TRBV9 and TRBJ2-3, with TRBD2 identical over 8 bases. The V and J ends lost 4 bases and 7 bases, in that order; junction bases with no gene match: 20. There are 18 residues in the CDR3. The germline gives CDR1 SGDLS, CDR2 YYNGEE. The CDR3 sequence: CASSPRPPLRGGTHTQYF. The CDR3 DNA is TGTGCCAGCAGCCCACGGCCCCCTCTCCGGGGGGGCACCCATACGCAGTATTTT.

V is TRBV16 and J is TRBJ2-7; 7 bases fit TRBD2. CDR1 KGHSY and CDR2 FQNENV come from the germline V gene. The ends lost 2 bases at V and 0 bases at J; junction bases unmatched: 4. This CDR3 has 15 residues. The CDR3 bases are TGTGCCAGCAGCCAACGGGGGGTCTCCTCCTACGAGCAGTACTTC. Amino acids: CASSQRGVSSYEQYF.

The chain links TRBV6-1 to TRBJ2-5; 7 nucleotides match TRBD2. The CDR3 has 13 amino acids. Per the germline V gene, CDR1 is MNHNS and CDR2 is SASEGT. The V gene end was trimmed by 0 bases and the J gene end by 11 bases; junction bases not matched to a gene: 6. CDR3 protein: CASSEAGLGGQYF. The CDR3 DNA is TGTGCCAGCAGTGAAGCGGGTTTGGGGGGGCAGTACTTC.

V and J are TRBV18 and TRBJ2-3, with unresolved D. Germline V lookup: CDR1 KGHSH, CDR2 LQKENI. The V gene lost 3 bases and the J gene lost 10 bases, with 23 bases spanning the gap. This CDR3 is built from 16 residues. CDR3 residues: CASSPVSSAPSRSQYF. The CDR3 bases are TGTGCCAGCTCACCGGTTAGTAGTGCCCCCTCACGGTCGCAGTATTTT. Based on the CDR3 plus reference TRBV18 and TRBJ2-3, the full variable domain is NAGVMQNPRHLVRRRGQEARLRCSPMKGHSHVYWYRQLPEEGLKFMVYLQKENIIDESGMPKERFSAEFPKEGPSILRIQQVVRGDSAAYFCASSPVSSAPSRSQYFGPGTRLTVL.